The source of this T cell receptor beta chain is a study of blood T cell repertoires in COVID-19. This clone was detected only once. As processed by the authors: Estimation of nucleated cell counts was performed using reference gene primer amplification. TCRdb keeps only in-frame clones here, not all; method: immunoSEQ multiplex PCR. V and J calls and clone size are given by that table; D and trimming were obtained from the DNA. Of more than 95,000 clones listed, approximately 91% are singletons. Sequenced material: peripheral blood. This TCR was recovered from a human donor in a cohort sampled during active COVID-19.

CDR3 nucleotides: TGCGCCAGCAGCCAAGTAGGCTTAGGGGGCACAGATACGCAGTATTTT. It encodes CASSQVGLGGTDTQYF. The gene calls are TRBV4-3 and TRBJ2-3, with a weak D call TRBD1 (5 bases). CDR3 length: 16 residues. CDR1 and CDR2 from the germline V gene are LGHNA and YSLEER. Trimming pared 1 base from V and 1 base from J, leaving 12 bases between.